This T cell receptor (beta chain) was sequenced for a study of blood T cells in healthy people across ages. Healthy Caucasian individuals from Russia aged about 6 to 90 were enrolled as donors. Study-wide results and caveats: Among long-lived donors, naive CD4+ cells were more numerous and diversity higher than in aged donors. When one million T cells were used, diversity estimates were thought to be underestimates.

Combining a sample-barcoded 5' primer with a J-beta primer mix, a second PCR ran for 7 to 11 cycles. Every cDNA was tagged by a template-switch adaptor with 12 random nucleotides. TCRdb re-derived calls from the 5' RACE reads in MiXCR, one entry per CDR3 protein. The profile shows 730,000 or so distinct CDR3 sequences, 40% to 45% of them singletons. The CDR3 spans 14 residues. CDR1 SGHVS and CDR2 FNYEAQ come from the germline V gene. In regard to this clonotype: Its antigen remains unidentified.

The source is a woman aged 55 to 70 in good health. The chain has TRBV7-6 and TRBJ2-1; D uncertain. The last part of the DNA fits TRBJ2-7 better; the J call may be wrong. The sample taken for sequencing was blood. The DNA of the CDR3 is TGTGCCAGCAGCTTAGCGAGCTCCTGCAATGAGCAGTACTTC. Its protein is CASSLASSCNEQYF.